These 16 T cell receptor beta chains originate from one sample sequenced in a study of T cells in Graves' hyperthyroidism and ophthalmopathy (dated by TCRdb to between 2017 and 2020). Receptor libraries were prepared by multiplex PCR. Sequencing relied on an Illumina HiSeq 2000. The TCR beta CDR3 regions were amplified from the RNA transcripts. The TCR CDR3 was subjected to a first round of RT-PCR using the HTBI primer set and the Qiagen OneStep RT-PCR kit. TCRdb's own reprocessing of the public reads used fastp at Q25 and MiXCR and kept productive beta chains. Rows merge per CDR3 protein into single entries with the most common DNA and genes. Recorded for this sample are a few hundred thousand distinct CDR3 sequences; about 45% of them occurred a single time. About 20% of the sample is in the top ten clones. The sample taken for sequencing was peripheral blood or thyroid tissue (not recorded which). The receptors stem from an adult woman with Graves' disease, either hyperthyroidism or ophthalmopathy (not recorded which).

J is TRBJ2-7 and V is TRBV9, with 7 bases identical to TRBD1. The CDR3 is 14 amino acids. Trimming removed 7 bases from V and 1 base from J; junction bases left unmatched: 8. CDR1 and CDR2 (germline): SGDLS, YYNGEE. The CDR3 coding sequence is TGTGCCAGCCCGCCGACAGGGAGATCCTACGAGCAGTACTTC. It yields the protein CASPPTGRSYEQYF.

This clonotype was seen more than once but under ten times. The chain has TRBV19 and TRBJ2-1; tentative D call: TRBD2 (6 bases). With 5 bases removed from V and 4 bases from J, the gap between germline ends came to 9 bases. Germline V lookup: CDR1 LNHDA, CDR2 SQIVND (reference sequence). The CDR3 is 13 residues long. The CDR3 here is CASSPSEYNEQFF. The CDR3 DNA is TGTGCCAGTAGTCCTAGCGAGTACAATGAGCAGTTCTTC.

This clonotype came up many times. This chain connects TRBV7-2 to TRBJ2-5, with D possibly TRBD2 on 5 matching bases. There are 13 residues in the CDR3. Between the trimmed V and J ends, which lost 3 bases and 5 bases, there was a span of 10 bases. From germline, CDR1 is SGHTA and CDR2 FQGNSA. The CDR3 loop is CASSLRTGETQYF. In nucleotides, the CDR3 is TGTGCCAGCAGCTTGCGGACGGGGGAGACCCAGTACTTC.

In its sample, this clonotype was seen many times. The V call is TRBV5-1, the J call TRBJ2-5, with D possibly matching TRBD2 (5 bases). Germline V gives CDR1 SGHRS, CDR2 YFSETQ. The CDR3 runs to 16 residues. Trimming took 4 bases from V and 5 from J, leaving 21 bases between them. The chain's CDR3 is CASSTDSRVVKETQYF. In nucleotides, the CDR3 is TGCGCCAGCAGCACCGATTCGAGGGTGGTGAAGGAGACCCAGTACTTC.

CDR3 sequence: CASEGRDIRPQHF. CDR3 DNA sequence: TGTGCCAGTGAGGGTAGGGACATCAGGCCCCAGCATTTT. The chain carries TRBV19 and TRBJ1-5; D possibly corresponds to TRBD1 (6 bases). Germline V gives CDR1 LNHDA, CDR2 SQIVND (reference sequence). Trimming left V 8 bases short and J 9 bases short, with 17 bases between. CDR3 length equals 13 residues.

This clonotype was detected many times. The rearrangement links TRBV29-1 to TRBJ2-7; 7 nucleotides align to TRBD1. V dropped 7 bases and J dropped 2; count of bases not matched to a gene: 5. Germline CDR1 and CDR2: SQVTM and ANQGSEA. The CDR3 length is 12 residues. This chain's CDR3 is CSARTGPYEQYF. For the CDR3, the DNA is TGCAGCGCGCGGACAGGACCCTACGAGCAGTACTTC.

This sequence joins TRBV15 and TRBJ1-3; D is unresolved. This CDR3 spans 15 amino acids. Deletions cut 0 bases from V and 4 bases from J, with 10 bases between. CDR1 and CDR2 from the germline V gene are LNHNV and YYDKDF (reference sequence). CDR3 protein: CATSRDQRLGNTIYF. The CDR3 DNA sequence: TGTGCCACCAGCAGAGATCAAAGGTTGGGAAACACCATATATTTT.

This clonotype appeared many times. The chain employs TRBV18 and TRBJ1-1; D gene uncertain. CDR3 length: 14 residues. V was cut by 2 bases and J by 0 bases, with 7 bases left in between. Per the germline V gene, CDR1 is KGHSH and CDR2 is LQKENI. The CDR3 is CASSPTSLNTEAFF. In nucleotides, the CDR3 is TGTGCCAGCTCACCAACATCCCTGAACACTGAAGCTTTCTTT.

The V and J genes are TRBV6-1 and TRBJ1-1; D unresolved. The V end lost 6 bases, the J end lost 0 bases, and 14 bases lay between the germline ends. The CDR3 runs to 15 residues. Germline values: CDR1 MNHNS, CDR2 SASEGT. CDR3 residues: CASSWTGIMNTEAFF. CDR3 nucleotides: TGTGCCAGCAGCTGGACCGGGATCATGAACACTGAAGCTTTCTTT.

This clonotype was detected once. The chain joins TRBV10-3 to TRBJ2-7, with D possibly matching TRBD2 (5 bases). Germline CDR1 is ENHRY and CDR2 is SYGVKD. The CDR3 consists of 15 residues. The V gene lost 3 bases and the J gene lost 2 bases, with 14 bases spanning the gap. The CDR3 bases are TGTGCCATCAGTGACTCGCCGGGGTCCGCCTACGAGCAGTACTTC. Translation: CAISDSPGSAYEQYF.

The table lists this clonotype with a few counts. The CDR3 spells CASSFLGSSSGANVLTF. DNA for the CDR3: TGTGCCAGCAGTTTTCTGGGGTCGAGCTCTGGGGCCAACGTCCTGACTTTC. The V and J genes are TRBV11-2 and TRBJ2-6, with unresolved D. With 6 bases removed from V and 0 bases from J, the gap between germline ends came to 15 bases. The germline V gene has CDR1 SGHAT and CDR2 FQNNGV. The CDR3 consists of 17 residues. Together with reference TRBV11-2 and TRBJ2-6, the CDR3 gives the full variable domain: EAGVAQSPRYKIIEKRQSVAFWCNPISGHATLYWYQQILGQGPKLLIQFQNNGVVDDSQLPKDRFSAERLKGVDSTLKIQPAKLEDSAVYLCASSFLGSSSGANVLTFGAGSRLTVL.

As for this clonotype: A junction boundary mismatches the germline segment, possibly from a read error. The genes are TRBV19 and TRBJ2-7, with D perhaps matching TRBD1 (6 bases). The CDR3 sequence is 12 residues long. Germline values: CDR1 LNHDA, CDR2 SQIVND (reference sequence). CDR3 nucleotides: TGTGCCAGCAGCCCAGGACAGTTTGATCAAGACTTC. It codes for CASSPGQFDQDF.

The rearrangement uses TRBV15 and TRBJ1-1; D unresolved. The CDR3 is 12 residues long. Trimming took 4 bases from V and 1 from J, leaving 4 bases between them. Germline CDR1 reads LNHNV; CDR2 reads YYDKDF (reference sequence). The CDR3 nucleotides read TGTGCCACCAGCACAGGGAACACTGAAGCTTTCTTT. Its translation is CATSTGNTEAFF.

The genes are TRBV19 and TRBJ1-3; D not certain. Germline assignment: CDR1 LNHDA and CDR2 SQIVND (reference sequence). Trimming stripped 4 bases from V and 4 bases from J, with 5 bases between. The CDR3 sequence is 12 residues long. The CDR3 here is CASSTRGNTIYF. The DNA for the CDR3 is TGTGCCAGTAGTACGCGCGGAAACACCATATATTTT. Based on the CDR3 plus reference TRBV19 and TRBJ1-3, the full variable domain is DGGITQSPKYLFRKEGQNVTLSCEQNLNHDAMYWYRQDPGQGLRLIYYSQIVNDFQKGDIAEGYSVSREKKESFPLTVTSAQKNPTAFYLCASSTRGNTIYFGEGSWLTVV.

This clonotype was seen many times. This CDR3 is CSAYDRVKGNQPQHF. CDR3 bases: TGCAGTGCTTACGACAGGGTAAAGGGGAATCAGCCCCAGCATTTT. The rearrangement joins TRBV20-1 to TRBJ1-5; 7 bases fit TRBD1. Unmatched junction bases numbered 11, after V lost 5 bases and J lost 4 bases. This CDR3 contains 15 residues. Germline-derived CDR1 and CDR2 are DFQATT and SNEGSKA (reference sequence).

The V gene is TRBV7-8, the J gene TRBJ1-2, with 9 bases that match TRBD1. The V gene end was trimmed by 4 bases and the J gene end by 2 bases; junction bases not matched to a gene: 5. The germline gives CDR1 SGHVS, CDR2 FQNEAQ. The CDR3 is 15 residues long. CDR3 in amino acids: CASSYAGTGNYGYTF. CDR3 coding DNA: TGTGCCAGCAGCTACGCCGGGACAGGGAACTATGGCTACACCTTC.